The 5 T cell receptor beta chains listed next were all sequenced from one sample in a study of T cells after yellow fever vaccination. Via MiXCR, TCRdb re-called the 5' RACE reads, giving one row per CDR3 protein. Of some 600,000 distinct CDR3 sequences in the sample, more than 9% were seen once. The material was PBMCs, obtained on the day of the yellow fever booster vaccination. Receptors originate from a man younger than 40 who received the YFV17D yellow fever vaccine.

This chain joins TRBV14 and TRBJ1-3; D perhaps matches TRBD1 (6 bases). Germline V CDR1 and CDR2: SGHDN, FVKESK. The CDR3 contains 15 residues. Trimming took 3 bases from V and 4 from J, leaving 13 bases between them. The CDR3 here is CASSQVRGQGNTIYF. The CDR3 DNA reads TGTGCCAGCAGCCAGGTTCGGGGGCAAGGAAACACCATATATTTT.

The chain couples TRBV10-1 to TRBJ2-1, with 8 bases matching TRBD2. The CDR3 totals 15 residues. Germline CDR1 WNHNN, CDR2 SYGVQD (reference sequence). With 1 base clipped from V and 9 bases from J, the junction kept 8 bases outside the gene matches. The CDR3 DNA reads TGCGCCAGCAGTGAGTTATCGACCCGGGGGGGTGAGCAGTTCTTC. Translation gives CASSELSTRGGEQFF.

This clonotype was counted only a few times. The gene calls are TRBV12-3 or TRBV12-4 and TRBJ2-1, with TRBD2 matching over 11 bases. This CDR3 contains 15 residues. V gave up 3 bases and J gave up 7 bases; unmatched junction bases: 5. CDR3 bases: TGTGCCAGCAGTTTTACTAGCGGGAGCGGTAATGAGCAGTTCTTC. Its translation is CASSFTSGSGNEQFF.

This clonotype has a handful of counts. The CDR3 bases are TGCAGTGCCCTGCAAGGATTCGGAGATTATGCAGCAAACTATGGCTACACCTTC. Translated, it gives CSALQGFGDYAANYGYTF. The chain combines TRBV20-1 with TRBJ1-2, with no clear D. This CDR3 contains 18 residues. Looked up from germline, CDR1 is DFQATT and CDR2 is SNEGSKA (reference sequence). V gave up 6 bases and J gave up 2 bases, with 28 bases separating them.

The chain is built from TRBV19 and TRBJ1-2; D not resolved. Germline V CDR1 and CDR2: LNHDA, SQIVND (reference sequence). Deletions cut 3 bases from V and 0 bases from J, with 8 bases between. The CDR3 covers 14 residues. The chain's CDR3 is CASSIVGANYGYTF. The CDR3 nucleotides read TGTGCCAGTAGTATCGTCGGAGCTAACTATGGCTACACCTTC.